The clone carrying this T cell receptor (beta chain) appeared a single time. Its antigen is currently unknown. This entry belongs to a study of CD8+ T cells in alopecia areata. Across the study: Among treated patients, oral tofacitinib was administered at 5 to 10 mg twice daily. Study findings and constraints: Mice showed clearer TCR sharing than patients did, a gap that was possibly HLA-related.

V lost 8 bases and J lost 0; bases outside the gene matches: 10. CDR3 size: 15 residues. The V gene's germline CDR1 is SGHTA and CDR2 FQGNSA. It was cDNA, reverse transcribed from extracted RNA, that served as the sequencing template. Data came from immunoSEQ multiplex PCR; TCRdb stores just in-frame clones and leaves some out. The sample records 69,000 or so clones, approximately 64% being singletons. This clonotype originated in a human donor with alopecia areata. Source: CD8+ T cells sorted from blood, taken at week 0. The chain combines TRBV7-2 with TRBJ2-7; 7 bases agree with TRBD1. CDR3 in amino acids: CASSEHGDSSYEQYF. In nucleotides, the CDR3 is TGTGCCAGCTCCGAGCACGGGGACAGCTCCTACGAGCAGTACTTC.